The 9 T cell receptor beta chains given below trace back to one sample, sequenced in a study of vaccination effects on CD4 cells after COVID-19. Their antigen targets remain unknown. Antigen-specific CD4+ T cells were first expanded with viral peptide pools by the ViraFEST assay and only then sequenced. Following culture for roughly 10 days, CD4+ T cells were isolated. Each participant received a vaccine that was either BNT162b2 or mRNA-1273, given as two doses. Data came from immunoSEQ multiplex PCR; TCRdb stores just in-frame clones and leaves some out. The sample holds about 22,000 clones, 72% seen once. The sample was CD4+ T cells from PBMCs cultured with HCoV-NL63 spike peptides, taken after COVID-19 vaccination. The receptor source for this set is a human donor who received a COVID-19 vaccine.

This clone was observed a few times. The chain links TRBV29-1 to TRBJ2-1; 10 bases match TRBD2. Germline V gene sequence: CDR1 SQVTM, CDR2 ANQGSEA. The CDR3 runs to 13 residues. Unmatched junction bases numbered 2, after V lost 5 bases and J lost 4 bases. CDR3 in amino acids: CSVSSGGYNEQFF. CDR3 DNA: TGCAGCGTTTCTAGCGGGGGATACAATGAGCAGTTCTTC.

The V gene is TRBV13, the J gene TRBJ2-3; possibly TRBD2 for D (5 bases). CDR3 length: 17 residues. Looked up from germline, CDR1 is PRHDT and CDR2 is FYEKMQ (reference sequence). The V end lost 4 bases, the J end lost 5 bases, and 22 bases lay between the germline ends. CDR3 sequence: CASSSEFGVQRVDTQYF. The CDR3 DNA reads as TGTGCCAGCAGCTCTGAATTCGGGGTCCAGCGAGTAGATACGCAGTATTTT.

This chain links TRBV29-1 with TRBJ2-5, with D unclear. CDR3 length: 11 residues. Trimming shortened V by 7 bases and J by 7 bases, and 13 bases separated the two germline ends. Germline CDR1 reads SQVTM; CDR2 reads ANQGSEA. The CDR3 DNA reads TGCAGCGCATATCACAGCTTGACCCAGTACTTC. It codes for CSAYHSLTQYF.

V and J are TRBV3-1 (or the pseudogene TRBV3-2) and TRBJ1-1; tentatively, D is TRBD1 (6 bases). The CDR3 consists of 15 residues. With 3 bases removed from V and 2 bases from J, the gap between germline ends came to 13 bases. Germline CDR1 reads LGHDT; CDR2 reads YNNKEL (reference sequence). Here the CDR3 DNA reads TGTGCCAGCAGCCACCGGACAGAACTTAACACTGAAGCTTTCTTT. Amino acids: CASSHRTELNTEAFF.

V is TRBV25-1 and J is TRBJ2-3, with TRBD1 identical over 7 bases. Germline V gene lookup returns CDR1 MGHDK and CDR2 SYGVNS. V gave up 2 bases and J gave up 3 bases; unmatched junction bases: 5. CDR3 length: 15 amino acids. The CDR3 DNA is TGTGCCAGCAGTGAAAAGCAGGGGGTTACAGATACGCAGTATTTT. Amino acid sequence: CASSEKQGVTDTQYF. The complete variable domain, with remaining parts taken from reference TRBV25-1 and TRBJ2-3, reads EADIYQTPRYLVIGTGKKITLECSQTMGHDKMYWYQQDPGMELHLIHYSYGVNSTEKGDLSSESTVSRIRTEHFPLTLESARPSHTSQYLCASSEKQGVTDTQYFGPGTRLTVL.

The chain combines TRBV6-5 with TRBJ2-2, with D tentatively TRBD1 (5 bases). V lost 8 bases and J 5 bases, leaving 9 bases between the germline ends. The germline CDR1 and CDR2 sequences are MNHEY and SVGAGI. This CDR3 has 12 residues. CDR3 in amino acids: CASGAGTGELFF. The CDR3 DNA sequence: TGTGCCAGCGGAGCAGGGACCGGGGAGCTGTTTTTT.

This chain joins TRBV5-4 and TRBJ2-3; 8 bases align to TRBD2. V dropped 1 base and J dropped 4; count of bases not matched to a gene: 5. This CDR3 region has 15 residues. Germline loops: CDR1 SGHNT, CDR2 YYREEE (reference sequence). This CDR3 is CASSLTTGGPDTQYF. CDR3 sequence (DNA): TGTGCCAGCAGCTTGACTACGGGGGGGCCAGATACGCAGTATTTT.

The chain has TRBV23-1 and TRBJ2-1; TRBD1 aligns across 7 bases. TRBV23-1 qualifies as an ORF whose function is uncertain. With V trimmed by 2 bases and J by 6 bases, 13 bases remained unmatched. CDR3 length: 17 amino acids. The CDR3 nucleotides read TGCGCCAGCAGTCAAAGTCCAAGACAGGGTCCGGTCAATGAGCAGTTCTTC. Its protein product is CASSQSPRQGPVNEQFF.

The V call is TRBV6-5, the J call TRBJ2-5, with TRBD2 matching over 11 bases. V lost 5 bases, J lost 4 bases, and 6 bases stayed unmatched. The CDR3 spans 15 residues. Germline V gene sequence: CDR1 MNHEY, CDR2 SVGAGI. CDR3 sequence reads: CASSPLAGGGETQYF. CDR3 bases: TGTGCCAGCAGTCCGCTAGCGGGGGGAGGAGAGACCCAGTACTTC.